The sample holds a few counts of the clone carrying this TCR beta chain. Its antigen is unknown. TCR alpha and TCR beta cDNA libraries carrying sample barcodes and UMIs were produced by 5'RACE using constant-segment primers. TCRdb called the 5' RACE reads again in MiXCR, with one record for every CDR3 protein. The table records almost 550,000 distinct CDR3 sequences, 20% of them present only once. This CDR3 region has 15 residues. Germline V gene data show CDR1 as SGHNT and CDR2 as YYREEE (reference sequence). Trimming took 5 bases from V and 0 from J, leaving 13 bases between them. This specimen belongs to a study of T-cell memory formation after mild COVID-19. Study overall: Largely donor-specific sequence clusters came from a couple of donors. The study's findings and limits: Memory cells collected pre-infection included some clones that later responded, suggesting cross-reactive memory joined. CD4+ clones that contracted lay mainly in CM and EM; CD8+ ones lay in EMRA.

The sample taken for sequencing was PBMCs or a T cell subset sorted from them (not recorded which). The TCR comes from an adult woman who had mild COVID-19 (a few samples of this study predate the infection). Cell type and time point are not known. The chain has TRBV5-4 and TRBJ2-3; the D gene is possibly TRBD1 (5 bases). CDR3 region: CASRIRVASTDTQYF. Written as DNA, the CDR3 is TGTGCCAGCAGGATCAGGGTCGCTAGCACAGATACGCAGTATTTT. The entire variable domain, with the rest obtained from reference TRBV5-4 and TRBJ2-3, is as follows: ETGVTQSPTHLIKTRGQQVTLRCSSQSGHNTVSWYQQALGQGPQFIFQYYREEENGRGNFPPRFSGLQFPNYSSELNVNALELDDSALYLCASRIRVASTDTQYFGPGTRLTVL.